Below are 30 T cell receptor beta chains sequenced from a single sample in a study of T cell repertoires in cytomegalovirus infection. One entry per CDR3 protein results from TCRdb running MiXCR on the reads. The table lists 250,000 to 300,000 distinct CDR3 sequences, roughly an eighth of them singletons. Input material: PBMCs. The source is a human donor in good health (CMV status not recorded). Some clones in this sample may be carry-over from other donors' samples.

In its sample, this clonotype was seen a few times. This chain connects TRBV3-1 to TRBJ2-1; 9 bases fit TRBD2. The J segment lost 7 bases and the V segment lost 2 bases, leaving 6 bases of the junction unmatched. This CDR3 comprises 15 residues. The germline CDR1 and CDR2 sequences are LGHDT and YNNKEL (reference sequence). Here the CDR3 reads CASSQRLAAKNEQFF. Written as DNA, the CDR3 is TGTGCCAGCAGCCAACGACTAGCGGCTAAGAATGAGCAGTTCTTC.

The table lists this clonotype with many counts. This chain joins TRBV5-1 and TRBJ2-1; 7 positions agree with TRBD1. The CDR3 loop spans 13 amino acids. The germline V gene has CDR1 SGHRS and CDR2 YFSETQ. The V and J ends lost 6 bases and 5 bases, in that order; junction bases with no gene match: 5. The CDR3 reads CASKKGADNEQFF. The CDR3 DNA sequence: TGCGCCAGCAAAAAGGGGGCTGACAATGAGCAGTTCTTC.

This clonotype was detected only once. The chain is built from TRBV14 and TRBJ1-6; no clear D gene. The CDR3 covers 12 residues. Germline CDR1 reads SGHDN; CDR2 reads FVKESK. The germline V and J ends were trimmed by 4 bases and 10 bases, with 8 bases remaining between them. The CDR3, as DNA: TGTGCCAGCAGCCGCCCGGGGTCACCCCTCCACTTT. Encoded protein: CASSRPGSPLHF.

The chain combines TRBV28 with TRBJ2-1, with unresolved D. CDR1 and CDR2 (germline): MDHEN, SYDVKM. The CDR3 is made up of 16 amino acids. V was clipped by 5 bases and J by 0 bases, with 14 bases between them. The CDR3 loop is CASSEGGVSSYNEQFF. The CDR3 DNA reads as TGTGCCAGCAGTGAAGGTGGGGTATCCTCCTACAATGAGCAGTTCTTC.

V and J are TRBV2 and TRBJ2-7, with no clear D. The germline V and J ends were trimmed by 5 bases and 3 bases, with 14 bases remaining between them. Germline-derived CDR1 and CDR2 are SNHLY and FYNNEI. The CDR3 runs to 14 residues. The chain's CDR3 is CASSTGRGSYEQYF. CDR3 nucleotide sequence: TGTGCCAGCAGTACCGGGCGAGGAAGCTACGAGCAGTACTTC. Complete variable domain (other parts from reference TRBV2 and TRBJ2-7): EPEVTQTPSHQVTQMGQEVILRCVPISNHLYFYWYRQILGQKVEFLVSFYNNEISEKSEIFDDQFSVERPDGSNFTLKIRSTKLEDSAMYFCASSTGRGSYEQYFGPGTRLTVT.

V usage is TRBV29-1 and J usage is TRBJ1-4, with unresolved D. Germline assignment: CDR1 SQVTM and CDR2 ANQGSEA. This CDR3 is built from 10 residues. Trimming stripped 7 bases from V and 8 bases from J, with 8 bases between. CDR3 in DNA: TGCAGCGCCATGACAGAAAAACTGTTTTTT. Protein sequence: CSAMTEKLFF.

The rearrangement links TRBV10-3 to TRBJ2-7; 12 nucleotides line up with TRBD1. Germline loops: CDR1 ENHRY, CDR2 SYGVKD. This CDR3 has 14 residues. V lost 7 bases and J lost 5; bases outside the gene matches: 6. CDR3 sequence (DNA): TGTGCCATCACTCCGGGACAGGGGGCCAACGAGCAGTACTTC. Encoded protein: CAITPGQGANEQYF.

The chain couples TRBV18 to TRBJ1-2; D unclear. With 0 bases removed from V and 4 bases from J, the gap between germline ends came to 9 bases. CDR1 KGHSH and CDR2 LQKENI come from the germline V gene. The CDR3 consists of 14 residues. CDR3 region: CASSPPQKLYGYTF. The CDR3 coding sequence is TGTGCCAGCTCACCACCGCAGAAACTCTATGGCTACACCTTC.

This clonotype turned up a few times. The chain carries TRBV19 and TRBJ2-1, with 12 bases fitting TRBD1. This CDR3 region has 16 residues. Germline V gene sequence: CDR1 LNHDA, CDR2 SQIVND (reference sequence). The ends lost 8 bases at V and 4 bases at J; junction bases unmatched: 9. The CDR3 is CASGGQGAVTYNEQFF. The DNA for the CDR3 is TGTGCCAGTGGGGGACAGGGGGCGGTGACTTACAATGAGCAGTTCTTC. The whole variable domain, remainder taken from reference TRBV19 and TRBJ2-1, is DGGITQSPKYLFRKEGQNVTLSCEQNLNHDAMYWYRQDPGQGLRLIYYSQIVNDFQKGDIAEGYSVSREKKESFPLTVTSAQKNPTAFYLCASGGQGAVTYNEQFFGPGTRLTVL.

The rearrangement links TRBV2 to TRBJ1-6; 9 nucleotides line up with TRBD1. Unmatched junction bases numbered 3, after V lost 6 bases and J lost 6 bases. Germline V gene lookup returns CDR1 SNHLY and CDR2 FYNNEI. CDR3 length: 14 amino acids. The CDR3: CASRQGASNSPLHF. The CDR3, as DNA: TGTGCCAGCAGACAGGGGGCGAGTAATTCACCCCTCCACTTT. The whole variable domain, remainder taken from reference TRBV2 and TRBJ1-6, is EPEVTQTPSHQVTQMGQEVILRCVPISNHLYFYWYRQILGQKVEFLVSFYNNEISEKSEIFDDQFSVERPDGSNFTLKIRSTKLEDSAMYFCASRQGASNSPLHFGNGTRLTVT.

In nucleotides, the CDR3 is TGTGCCAGCAGTCCGGGGGGGGGGGGCGTCTCCTACGAGCAGTACTTC. Amino acid sequence: CASSPGGGGVSYEQYF. The chain has TRBV6-5 and TRBJ2-7; 8 nucleotides agree with TRBD2. Germline V gives CDR1 MNHEY, CDR2 SVGAGI. V was clipped by 5 bases and J by 0 bases; unmatched bases: 9. The length of the CDR3 is 16 residues.

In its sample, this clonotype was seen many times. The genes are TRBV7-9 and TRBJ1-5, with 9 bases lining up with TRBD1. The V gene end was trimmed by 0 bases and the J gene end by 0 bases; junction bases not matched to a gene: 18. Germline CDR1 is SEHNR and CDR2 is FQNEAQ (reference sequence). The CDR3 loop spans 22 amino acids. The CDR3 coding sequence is TGTGCCAGCAGCTTAGCCCCCCATGCGGGGACAGGGAAGATGATTAGCAATCAGCCCCAGCATTTT. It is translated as CASSLAPHAGTGKMISNQPQHF.

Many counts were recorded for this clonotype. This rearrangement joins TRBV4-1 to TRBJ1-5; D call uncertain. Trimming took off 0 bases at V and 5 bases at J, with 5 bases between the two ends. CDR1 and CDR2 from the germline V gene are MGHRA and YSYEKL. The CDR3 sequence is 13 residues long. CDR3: CASSQERDQPQHF. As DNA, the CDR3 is TGCGCCAGCAGCCAAGAAAGGGATCAGCCCCAGCATTTT.

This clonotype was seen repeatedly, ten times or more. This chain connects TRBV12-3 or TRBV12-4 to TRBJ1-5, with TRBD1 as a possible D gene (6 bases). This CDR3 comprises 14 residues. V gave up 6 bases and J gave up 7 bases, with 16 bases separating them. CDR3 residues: CASSNNRAGQPQHF. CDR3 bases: TGTGCCAGCAGCAACAACAGGGCAGGCCAGCCCCAGCATTTT.

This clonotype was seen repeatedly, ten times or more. The CDR3 bases are TGTGCCAGCAGCTTAGAGCGGGGAAGCGAGCAGTACTTC. This sequence encodes CASSLERGSEQYF. V gene TRBV7-2 combines with J gene TRBJ2-7; 7 nucleotides match TRBD2. The CDR3 spans 13 residues. CDR1 SGHTA and CDR2 FQGNSA come from the germline V gene. Germline trimming cut 1 base from V and 6 bases from J; bases unmatched to any gene: 3.

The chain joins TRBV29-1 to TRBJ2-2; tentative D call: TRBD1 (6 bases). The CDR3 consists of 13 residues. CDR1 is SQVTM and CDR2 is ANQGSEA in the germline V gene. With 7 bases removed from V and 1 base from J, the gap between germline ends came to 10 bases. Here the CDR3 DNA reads TGCAGCGGAAAAGGGGGGAACACCGGGGAGCTGTTTTTT. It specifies CSGKGGNTGELFF.

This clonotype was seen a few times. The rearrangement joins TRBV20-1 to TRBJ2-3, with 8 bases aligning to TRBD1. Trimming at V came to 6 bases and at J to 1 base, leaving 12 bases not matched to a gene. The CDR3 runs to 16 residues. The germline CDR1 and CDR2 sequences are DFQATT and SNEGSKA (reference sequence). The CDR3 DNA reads TGCAGTGCAATCCAACAGGGGGTATGGGGCACAGATACGCAGTATTTT. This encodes CSAIQQGVWGTDTQYF.

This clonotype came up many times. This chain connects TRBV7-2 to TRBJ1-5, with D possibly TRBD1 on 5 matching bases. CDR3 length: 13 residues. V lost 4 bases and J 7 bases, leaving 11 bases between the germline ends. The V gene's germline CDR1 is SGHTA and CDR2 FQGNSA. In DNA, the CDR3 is TGTGCCAGCAGCTCCCGGGGGGTCCAGCCCCAGCATTTT. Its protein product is CASSSRGVQPQHF. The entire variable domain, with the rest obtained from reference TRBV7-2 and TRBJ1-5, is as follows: GAGVSQSPSNKVTEKGKDVELRCDPISGHTALYWYRQSLGQGLEFLIYFQGNSAPDKSGLPSDRFSAERTGGSVSTLTIQRTQQEDSAVYLCASSSRGVQPQHFGDGTRLSIL.

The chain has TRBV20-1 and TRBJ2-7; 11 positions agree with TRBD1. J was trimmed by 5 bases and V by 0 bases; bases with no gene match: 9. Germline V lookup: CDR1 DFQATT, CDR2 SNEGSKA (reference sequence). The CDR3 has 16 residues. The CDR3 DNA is TGCAGTGCTAGAGATCTCCGGGACAGGGGGAAGAACGAGCAGTACTTC. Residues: CSARDLRDRGKNEQYF.

The CDR3 reads CSATGLAGSYEQYF. Written as DNA, the CDR3 is TGCAGTGCTACAGGACTAGCGGGCTCCTACGAGCAGTACTTC. This chain links TRBV20-1 with TRBJ2-7, with TRBD2 identical over 11 bases. Germline V CDR1 and CDR2: DFQATT, SNEGSKA (reference sequence). The CDR3 totals 14 residues. With V trimmed by 4 bases and J by 0 bases, 2 bases remained unmatched.

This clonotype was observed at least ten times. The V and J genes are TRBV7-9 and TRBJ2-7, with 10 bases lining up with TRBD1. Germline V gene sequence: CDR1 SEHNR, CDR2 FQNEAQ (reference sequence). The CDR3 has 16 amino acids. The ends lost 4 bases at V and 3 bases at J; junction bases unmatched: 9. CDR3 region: CASSSSGQGGHYEQYF. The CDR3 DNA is TGTGCCAGCAGCTCCTCAGGACAGGGGGGACACTACGAGCAGTACTTC.

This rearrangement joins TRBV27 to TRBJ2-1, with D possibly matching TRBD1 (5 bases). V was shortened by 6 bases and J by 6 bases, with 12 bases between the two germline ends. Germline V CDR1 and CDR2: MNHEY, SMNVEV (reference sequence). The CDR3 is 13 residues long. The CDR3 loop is CASRDTMSNEQFF. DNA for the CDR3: TGTGCCAGCAGGGACACTATGAGCAATGAGCAGTTCTTC.

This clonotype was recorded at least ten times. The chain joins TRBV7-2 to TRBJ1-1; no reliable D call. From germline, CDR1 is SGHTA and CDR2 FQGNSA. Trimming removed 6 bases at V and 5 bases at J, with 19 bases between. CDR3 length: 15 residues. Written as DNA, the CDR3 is TGTGCCAGCAGGAGATCCGGATCTCAAGTGACTGAAGCTTTCTTT. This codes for CASRRSGSQVTEAFF.

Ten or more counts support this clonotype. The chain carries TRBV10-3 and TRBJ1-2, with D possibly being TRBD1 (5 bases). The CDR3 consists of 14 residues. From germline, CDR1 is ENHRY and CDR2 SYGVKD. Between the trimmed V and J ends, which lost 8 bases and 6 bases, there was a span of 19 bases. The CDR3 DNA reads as TGTGCCATCCGAAGGCCCGGGGGGAAGGATGGCTACACCTTC. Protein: CAIRRPGGKDGYTF.

The CDR3: CASSGRGNEQFF. The CDR3 coding sequence is TGTGCCAGCAGTGGGAGGGGCAATGAGCAGTTCTTC. The chain joins TRBV2 to TRBJ2-1, with D tentatively TRBD2 (6 bases). The CDR3 length is 12 residues. V dropped 4 bases and J dropped 6 bases, with 7 bases sitting between them. Germline CDR1 SNHLY, CDR2 FYNNEI.

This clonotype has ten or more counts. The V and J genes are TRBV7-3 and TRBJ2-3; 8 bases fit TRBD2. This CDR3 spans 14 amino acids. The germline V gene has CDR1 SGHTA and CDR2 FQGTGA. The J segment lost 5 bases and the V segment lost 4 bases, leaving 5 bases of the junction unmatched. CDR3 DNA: TGTGCCAGCAGCTCGGGACTAGGAGGAGATACGCAGTATTTT. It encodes CASSSGLGGDTQYF.

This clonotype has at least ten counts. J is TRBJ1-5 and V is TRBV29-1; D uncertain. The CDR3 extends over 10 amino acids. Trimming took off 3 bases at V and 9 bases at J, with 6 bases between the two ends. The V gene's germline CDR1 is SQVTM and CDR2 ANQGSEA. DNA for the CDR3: TGCAGCGTTGATCGTCGGCCCCAGCATTTT. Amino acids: CSVDRRPQHF. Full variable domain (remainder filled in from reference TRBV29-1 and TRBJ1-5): SAVISQKPSRDICQRGTSLTIQCQVDSQVTMMFWYRQQPGQSLTLIATANQGSEATYESGFVIDKFPISRPNLTFSTLTVSNMSPEDSSIYLCSVDRRPQHFGDGTRLSIL.

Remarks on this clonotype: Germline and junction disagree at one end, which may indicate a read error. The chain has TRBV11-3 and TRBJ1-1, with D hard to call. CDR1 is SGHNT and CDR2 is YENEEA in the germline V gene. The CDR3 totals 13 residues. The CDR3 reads CASSLGMNTGAFF. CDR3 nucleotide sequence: TGTGCCAGCAGCTTGGGGATGAACACTGGAGCTTTCTTT.

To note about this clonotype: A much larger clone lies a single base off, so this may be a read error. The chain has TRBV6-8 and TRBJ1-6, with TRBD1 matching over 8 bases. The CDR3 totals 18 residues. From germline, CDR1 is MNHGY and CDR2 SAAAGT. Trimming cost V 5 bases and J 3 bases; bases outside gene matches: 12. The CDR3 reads CASSLDRGESFYNSPLHF. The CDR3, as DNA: TGTGCCAGCAGTCTCGACAGGGGCGAGAGCTTCTATAATTCACCCCTCCACTTT.

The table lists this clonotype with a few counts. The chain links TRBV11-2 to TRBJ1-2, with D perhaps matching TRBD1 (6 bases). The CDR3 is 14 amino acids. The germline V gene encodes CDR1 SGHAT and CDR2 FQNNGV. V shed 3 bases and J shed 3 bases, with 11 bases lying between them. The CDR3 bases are TGTGCCAGCAGCTTTGGCAGGGGTTACTATGGCTACACCTTC. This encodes CASSFGRGYYGYTF.